The sequence of this T cell receptor beta chain was determined in a study of cytomegalovirus exposure and HLA in healthy donors. Background on the study: Later analysis reported that the approximately 120 validation repertoires shared the platform of the approximately 670 first-cohort repertoires. Regarding the study as a whole: Investigators reported around 150 TCR beta chains as tied to cytomegalovirus. As was reported, the classifier diagnosed cytomegalovirus status with high specificity and sensitivity.

This table comes from immunoSEQ multiplex PCR, and its TCRdb copy is limited to in-frame clones, with some not included. The sample includes some 320,000 clones, about 90% of them seen just once. From the roughly 120-subject validation cohort, which was separate from the roughly 710-subject first cohort, the donors were drawn. Germline V gene data show CDR1 as MGHRA and CDR2 as YSYEKL. The V segment lost 1 base and the J segment 7 bases; nucleotides outside the gene matches: 6. The CDR3 has 15 amino acids. With regard to this clone: What it recognizes is unknown.

The clonotype comes from a woman between 25 and 40 years old in good health and CMV-seropositive. The specimen sequenced was PBMCs. This chain connects TRBV4-1 to TRBJ1-2, with 10 bases aligning to TRBD1. CDR3 coding DNA: TGCGCCAGCAGCCAAGTGGGACAGGGGTCTGGTGGCTACACCTTC. It translates to CASSQVGQGSGGYTF.